This T cell receptor (beta chain) originates from a study of T cells in Graves' hyperthyroidism and ophthalmopathy. When ophthalmopathy did not progress within 18 months, Graves' hyperthyroidism was considered stable. On the basis of clinical symptoms, serum thyroxine and TRAb, thyroid ultrasound and orbital computed tomography, diagnoses were made. V was trimmed by 1 base and J by 0 bases, leaving 8 bases between them. Germline CDR1 reads SGHDN; CDR2 reads FVKESK. The CDR3 loop spans 15 amino acids. RNA transcripts served as the template for amplifying TCR beta CDR3 regions. First-round RT-PCR with HTBI primers amplified the TCR CDR3 region. A single record per CDR3 protein comes from TCRdb applying MiXCR to the multiplex PCR reads. This table holds 300,000 to 400,000 distinct CDR3 sequences, around 14% found once. This clonotype has only a few counts.

Sequencing was done on a sample of blood. This TCR was sampled from a woman aged 25 to 45 with Graves' hyperthyroidism. The chain uses TRBV14 and TRBJ2-3, with D uncertain. CDR3 nucleotide sequence: TGTGCCAGCAGCCAAGGTTTATCTAGCACAGATACGCAGTATTTT. Protein product: CASSQGLSSTDTQYF.